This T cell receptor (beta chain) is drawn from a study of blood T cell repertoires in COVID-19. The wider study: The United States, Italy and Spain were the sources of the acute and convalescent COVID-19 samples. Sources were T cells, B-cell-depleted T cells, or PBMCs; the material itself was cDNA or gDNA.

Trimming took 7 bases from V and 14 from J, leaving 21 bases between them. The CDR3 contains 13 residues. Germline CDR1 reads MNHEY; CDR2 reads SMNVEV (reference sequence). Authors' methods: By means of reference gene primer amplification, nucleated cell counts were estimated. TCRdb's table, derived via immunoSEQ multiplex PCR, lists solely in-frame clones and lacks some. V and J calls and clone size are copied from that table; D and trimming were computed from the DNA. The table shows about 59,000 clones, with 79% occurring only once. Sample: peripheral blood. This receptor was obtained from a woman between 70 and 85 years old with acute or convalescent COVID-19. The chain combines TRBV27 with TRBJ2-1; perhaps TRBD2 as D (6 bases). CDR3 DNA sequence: TGTGCCAGCACCCAAAACTGGGGGGAAGGGGAGTTCTTC. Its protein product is CASTQNWGEGEFF.